The clone carrying this T cell receptor (beta chain) was picked up one time. A multiplex PCR was run with 60 Vbeta primers and 13 Jbeta primers. TCRdb's table, derived via immunoSEQ multiplex PCR, lists solely in-frame clones and lacks some. This table has under 150,000 clones, 82% appearing once. The germline V gene encodes CDR1 MNHNS and CDR2 SASEGT. The V end was cut by 6 bases, the J end by 2 bases, with 11 bases between. The CDR3 totals 14 residues. These data come from a study of cytomegalovirus exposure and HLA in healthy donors. In the study overall: Among about 179 million T cells, an earlier analysis found about 110 million unique TCR beta sequences. A preliminary data release comprised 91 million or so unique TCRs obtained from HLA-typed donors.

The chain links TRBV6-1 to TRBJ1-5; possible D gene TRBD1, 5 bases. Sequencing input: PBMCs. The source is a male donor in good health and CMV-seronegative. The CDR3 spells CASRGDFGNQPQHF. In nucleotides, the CDR3 is TGTGCCAGCAGGGGGGACTTCGGCAATCAGCCCCAGCATTTT.